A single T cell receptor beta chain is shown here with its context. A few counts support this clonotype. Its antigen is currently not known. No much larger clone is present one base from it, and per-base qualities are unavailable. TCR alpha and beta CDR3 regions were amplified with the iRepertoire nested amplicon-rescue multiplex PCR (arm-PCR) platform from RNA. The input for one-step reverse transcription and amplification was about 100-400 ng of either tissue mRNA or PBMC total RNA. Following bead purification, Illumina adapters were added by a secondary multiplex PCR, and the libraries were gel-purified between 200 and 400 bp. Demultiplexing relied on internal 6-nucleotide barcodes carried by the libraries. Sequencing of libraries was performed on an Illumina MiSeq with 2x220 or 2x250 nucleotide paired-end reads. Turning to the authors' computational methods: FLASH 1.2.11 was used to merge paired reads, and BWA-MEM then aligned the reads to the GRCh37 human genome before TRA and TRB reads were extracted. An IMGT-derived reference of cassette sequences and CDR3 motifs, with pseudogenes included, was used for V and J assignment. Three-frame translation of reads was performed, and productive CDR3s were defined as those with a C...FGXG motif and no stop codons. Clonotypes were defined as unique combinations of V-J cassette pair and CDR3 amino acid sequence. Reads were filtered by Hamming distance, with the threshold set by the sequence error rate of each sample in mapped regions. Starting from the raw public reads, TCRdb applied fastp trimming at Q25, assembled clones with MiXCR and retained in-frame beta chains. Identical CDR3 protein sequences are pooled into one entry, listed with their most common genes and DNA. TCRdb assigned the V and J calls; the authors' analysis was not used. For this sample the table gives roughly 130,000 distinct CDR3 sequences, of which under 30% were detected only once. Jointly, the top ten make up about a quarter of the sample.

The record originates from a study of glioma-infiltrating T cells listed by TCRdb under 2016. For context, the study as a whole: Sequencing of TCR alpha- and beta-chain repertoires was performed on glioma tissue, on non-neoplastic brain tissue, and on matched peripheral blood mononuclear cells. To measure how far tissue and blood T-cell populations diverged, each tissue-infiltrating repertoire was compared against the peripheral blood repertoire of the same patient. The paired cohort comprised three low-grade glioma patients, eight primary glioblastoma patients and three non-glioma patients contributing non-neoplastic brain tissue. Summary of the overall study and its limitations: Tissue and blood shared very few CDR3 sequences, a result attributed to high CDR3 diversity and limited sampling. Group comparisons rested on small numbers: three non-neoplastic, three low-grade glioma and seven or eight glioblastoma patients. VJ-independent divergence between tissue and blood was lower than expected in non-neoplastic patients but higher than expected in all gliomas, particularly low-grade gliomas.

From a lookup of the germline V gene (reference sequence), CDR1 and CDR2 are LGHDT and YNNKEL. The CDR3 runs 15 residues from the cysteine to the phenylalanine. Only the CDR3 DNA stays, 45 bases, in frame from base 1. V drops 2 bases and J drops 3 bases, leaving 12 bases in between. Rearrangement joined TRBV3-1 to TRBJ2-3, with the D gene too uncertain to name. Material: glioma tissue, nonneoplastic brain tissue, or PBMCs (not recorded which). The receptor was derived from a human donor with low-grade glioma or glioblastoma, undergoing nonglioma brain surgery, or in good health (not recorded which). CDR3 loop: CASSQSGPRTDTQYF. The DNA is TGTGCCAGCAGCCAATCCGGCCCGAGGACAGATACGCAGTATTTT.